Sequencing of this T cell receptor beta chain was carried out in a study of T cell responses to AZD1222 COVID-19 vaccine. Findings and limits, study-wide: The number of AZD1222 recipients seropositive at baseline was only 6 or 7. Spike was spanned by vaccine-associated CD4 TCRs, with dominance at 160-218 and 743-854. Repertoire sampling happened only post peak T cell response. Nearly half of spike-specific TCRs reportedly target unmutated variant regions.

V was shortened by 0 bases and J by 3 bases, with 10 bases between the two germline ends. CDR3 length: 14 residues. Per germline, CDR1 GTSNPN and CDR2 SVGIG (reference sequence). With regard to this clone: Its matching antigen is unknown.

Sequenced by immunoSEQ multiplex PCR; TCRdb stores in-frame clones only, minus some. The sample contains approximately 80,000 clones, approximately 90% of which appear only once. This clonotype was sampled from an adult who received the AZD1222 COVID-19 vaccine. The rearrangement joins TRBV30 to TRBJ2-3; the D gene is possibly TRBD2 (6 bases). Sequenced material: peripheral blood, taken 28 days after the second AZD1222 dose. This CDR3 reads CAWSVLGGTDTQYF. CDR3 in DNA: TGTGCCTGGAGTGTACTCGGGGGTACAGATACGCAGTATTTT.